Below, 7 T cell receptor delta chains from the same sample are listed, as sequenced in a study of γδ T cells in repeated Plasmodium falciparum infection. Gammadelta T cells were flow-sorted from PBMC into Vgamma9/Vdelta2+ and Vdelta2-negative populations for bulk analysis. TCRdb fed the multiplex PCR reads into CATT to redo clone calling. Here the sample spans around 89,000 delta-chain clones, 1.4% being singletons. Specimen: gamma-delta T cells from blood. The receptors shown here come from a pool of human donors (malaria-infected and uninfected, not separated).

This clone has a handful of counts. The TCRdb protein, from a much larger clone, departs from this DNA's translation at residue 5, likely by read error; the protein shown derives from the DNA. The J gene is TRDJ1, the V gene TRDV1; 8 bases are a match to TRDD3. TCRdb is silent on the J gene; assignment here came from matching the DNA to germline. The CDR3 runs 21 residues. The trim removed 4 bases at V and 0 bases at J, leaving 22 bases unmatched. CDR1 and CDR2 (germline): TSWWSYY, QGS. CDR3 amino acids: CALGGFHHRTVWGTYTDKLIF. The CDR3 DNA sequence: TGTGCTCTTGGGGGATTTCATCACAGGACTGTCTGGGGGACCTACACCGATAAACTCATCTTT.

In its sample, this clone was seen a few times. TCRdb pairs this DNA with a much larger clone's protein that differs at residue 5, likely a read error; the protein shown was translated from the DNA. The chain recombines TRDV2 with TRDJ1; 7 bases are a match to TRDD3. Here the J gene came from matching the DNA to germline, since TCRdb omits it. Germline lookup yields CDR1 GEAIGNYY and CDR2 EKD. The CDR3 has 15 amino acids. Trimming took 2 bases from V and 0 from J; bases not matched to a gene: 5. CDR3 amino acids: CACDMGDLYTDKLIF. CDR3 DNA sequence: TGTGCCTGTGACATGGGGGACCTCTACACCGATAAACTCATCTTT.

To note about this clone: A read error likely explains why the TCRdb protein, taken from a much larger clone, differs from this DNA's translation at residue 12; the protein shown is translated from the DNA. CDR3 amino acids: CACDGLGDHADRLIF. The CDR3 DNA reads as TGTGCCTGTGACGGACTGGGGGATCACGCCGATAGACTCATCTTT. The chain joins TRDV2 to TRDJ1; 10 nucleotides align to TRDD3. Here the J gene came from matching the DNA to germline, since TCRdb omits it. The germline CDR1 and CDR2 sequences are GEAIGNYY and EKD. The CDR3 loop spans 15 amino acids.

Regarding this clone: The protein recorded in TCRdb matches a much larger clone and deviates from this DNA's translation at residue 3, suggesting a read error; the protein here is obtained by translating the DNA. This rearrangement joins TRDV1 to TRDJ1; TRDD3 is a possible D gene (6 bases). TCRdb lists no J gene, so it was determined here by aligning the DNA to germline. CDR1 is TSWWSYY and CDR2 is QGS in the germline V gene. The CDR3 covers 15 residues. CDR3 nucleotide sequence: TGTGCTCCTGGGGAAAGGTCAAGACACACCGATAAACTCATCTTT. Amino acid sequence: CAPGERSRHTDKLIF.

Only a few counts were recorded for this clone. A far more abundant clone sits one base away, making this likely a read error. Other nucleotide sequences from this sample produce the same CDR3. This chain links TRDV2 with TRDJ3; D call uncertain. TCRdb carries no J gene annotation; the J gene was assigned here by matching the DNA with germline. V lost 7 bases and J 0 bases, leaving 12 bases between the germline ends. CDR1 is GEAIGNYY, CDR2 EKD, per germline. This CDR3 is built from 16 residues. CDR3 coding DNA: TGTGCCTGCGACCCGCGGAGCTCCTGGGACACCCGACAGATGTTTTTC. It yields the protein CACDPRSSWDTRQMFF.

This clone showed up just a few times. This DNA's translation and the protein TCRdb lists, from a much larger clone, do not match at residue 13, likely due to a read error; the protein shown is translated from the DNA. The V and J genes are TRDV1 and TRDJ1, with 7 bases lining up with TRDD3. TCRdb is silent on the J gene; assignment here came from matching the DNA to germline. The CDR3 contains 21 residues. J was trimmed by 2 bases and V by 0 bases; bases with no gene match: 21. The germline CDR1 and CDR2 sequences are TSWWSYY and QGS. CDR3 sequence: CALGELVFASWGVKWTDKLIF. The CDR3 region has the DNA TGTGCTCTTGGGGAACTAGTATTCGCCTCCTGGGGGGTAAAGTGGACCGATAAACTCATCTTT.

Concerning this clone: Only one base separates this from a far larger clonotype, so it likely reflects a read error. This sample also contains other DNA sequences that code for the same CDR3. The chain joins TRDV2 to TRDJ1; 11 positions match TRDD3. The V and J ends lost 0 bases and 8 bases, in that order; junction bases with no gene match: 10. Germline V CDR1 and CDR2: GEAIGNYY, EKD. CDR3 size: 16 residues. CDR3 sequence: CACDTGTGGYAEKLIF. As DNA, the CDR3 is TGTGCCTGTGACACCGGGACTGGGGGATATGCGGAAAAACTCATCTTT.